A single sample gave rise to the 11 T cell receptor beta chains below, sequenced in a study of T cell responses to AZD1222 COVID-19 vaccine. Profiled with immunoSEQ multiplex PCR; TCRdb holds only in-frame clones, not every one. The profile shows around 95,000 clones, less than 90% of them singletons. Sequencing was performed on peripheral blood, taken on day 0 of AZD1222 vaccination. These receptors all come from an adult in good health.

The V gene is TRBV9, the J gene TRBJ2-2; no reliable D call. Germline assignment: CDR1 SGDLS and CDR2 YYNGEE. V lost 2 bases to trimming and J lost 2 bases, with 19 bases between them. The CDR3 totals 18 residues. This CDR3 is CASSVLVDAWENTGELFF. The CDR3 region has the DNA TGTGCCAGCAGCGTTTTGGTGGACGCTTGGGAAAACACCGGGGAGCTGTTTTTT.

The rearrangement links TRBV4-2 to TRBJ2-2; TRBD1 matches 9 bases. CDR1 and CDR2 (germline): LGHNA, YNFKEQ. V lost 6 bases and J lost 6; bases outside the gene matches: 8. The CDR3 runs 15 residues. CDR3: CASRRTGDRPGELFF. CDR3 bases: TGTGCCAGCAGACGGACAGGGGATCGTCCCGGGGAGCTGTTTTTT.

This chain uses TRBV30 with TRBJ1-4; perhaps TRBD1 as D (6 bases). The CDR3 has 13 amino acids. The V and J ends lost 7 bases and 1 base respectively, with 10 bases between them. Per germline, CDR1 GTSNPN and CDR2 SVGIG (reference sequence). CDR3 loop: CAYLDRTNEKLFF. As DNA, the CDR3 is TGTGCCTATTTGGACAGAACTAATGAAAAACTGTTTTTT.

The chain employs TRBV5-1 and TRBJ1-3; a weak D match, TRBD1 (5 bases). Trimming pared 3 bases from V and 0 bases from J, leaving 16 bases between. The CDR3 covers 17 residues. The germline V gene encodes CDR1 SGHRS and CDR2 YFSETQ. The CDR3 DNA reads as TGCGCCAGCAGCTCGGGTGGAAGGGGAGACTCTGGAAACACCATATATTTT. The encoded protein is CASSSGGRGDSGNTIYF. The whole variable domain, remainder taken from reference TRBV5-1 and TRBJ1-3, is KAGVTQTPRYLIKTRGQQVTLSCSPISGHRSVSWYQQTPGQGLQFLFEYFSETQRNKGNFPGRFSGRQFSNSRSEMNVSTLELGDSALYLCASSSGGRGDSGNTIYFGEGSWLTVV.

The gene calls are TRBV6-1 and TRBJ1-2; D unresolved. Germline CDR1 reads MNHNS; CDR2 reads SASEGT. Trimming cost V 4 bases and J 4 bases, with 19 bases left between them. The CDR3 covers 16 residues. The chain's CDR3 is CASSGRPDPRTYGYTF. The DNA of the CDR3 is TGTGCCAGCAGTGGCCGCCCGGACCCTAGAACCTATGGCTACACCTTC.

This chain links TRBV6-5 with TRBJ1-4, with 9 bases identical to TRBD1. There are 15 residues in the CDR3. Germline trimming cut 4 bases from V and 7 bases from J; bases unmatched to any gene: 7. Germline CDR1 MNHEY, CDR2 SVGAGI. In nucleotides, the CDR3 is TGTGCCAGCAGTTGGGGGGACAGGGAGATTGAAAAACTGTTTTTT. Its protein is CASSWGDREIEKLFF.

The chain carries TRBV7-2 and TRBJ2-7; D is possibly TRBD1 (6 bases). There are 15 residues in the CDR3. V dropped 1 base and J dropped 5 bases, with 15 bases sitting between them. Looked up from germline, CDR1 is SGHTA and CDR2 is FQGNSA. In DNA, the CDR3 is TGTGCCAGCAGCTTAGGGGCCGGGACACGCGACGAGCAGTACTTC. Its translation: CASSLGAGTRDEQYF. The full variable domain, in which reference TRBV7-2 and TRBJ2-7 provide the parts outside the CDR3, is GAGVSQSPSNKVTEKGKDVELRCDPISGHTALYWYRQSLGQGLEFLIYFQGNSAPDKSGLPSDRFSAERTGGSVSTLTIQRTQQEDSAVYLCASSLGAGTRDEQYFGPGTRLTVT.

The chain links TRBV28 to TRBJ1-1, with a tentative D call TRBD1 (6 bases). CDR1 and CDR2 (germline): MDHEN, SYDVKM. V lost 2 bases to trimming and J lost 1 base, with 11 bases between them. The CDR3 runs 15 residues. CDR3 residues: CASSLPDRPNTEAFF. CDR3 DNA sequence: TGTGCCAGCAGTTTACCGGACAGACCGAACACTGAAGCTTTCTTT.

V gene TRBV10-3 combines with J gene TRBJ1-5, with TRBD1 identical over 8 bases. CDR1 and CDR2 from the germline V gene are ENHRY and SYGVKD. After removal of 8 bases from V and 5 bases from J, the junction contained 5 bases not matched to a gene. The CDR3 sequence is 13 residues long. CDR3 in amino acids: CAIRGTGDQPQHF. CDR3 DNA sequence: TGTGCCATCCGCGGGACAGGTGATCAGCCCCAGCATTTT.

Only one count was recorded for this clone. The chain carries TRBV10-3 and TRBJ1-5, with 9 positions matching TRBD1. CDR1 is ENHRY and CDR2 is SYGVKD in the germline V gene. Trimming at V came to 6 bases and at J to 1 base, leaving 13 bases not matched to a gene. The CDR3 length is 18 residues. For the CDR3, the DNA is TGTGCCATCAGCCCTGTTTCACCGGGACAGGGAAGCAATCAGCCCCAGCATTTT. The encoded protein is CAISPVSPGQGSNQPQHF.

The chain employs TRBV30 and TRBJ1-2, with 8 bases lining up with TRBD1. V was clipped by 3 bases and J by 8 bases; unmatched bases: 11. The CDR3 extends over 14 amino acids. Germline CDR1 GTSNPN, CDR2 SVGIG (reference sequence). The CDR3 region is CAWSVLAGGEGYTF. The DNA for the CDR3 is TGTGCCTGGAGCGTCCTTGCAGGGGGCGAAGGCTACACCTTC. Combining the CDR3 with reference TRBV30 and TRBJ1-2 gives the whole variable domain SQTIHQWPATLVQPVGSPLSLECTVEGTSNPNLYWYRQAAGRGLQLLFYSVGIGQISSEVPQNLSASRPQDRQFILSSKKLLLSDSGFYLCAWSVLAGGEGYTFGSGTRLTVV.